This passage covers 19 T cell receptor beta chains from one sample sequenced in a study of blood T cell repertoires in COVID-19. TCRdb's table, derived via immunoSEQ multiplex PCR, lists solely in-frame clones and lacks some. The sample comprises roughly 190,000 clones, nearly 90% of which are singletons, and about 6.8% rests with the top ten. Sequenced sample: peripheral blood. The receptor source for this set is a woman in her thirties or forties who had recovered from COVID-19.

The chain couples TRBV5-5 to TRBJ1-5; TRBD1 aligns across 9 bases. The CDR3 loop spans 16 amino acids. The J segment lost 3 bases and the V segment lost 4 bases, leaving 8 bases of the junction unmatched. CDR1 SGHKS and CDR2 YYEKEE come from the germline V gene (reference sequence). CDR3 residues: CASSITGTGYNQPQHF. The CDR3 DNA sequence: TGTGCCAGCAGCATCACCGGGACAGGGTACAATCAGCCCCAGCATTTT.

The chain links TRBV19 to TRBJ1-5, with D uncertain. CDR3 length: 10 residues. From germline, CDR1 is LNHDA and CDR2 SQIVND (reference sequence). V was trimmed by 7 bases and J by 8 bases, leaving 6 bases between them. The chain's CDR3 is CASNPEPQHF. As DNA, the CDR3 is TGTGCCAGTAACCCAGAGCCCCAGCATTTT.

The chain couples TRBV7-9 to TRBJ1-2; 7 bases fit TRBD1. From germline, CDR1 is SEHNR and CDR2 FQNEAQ (reference sequence). This CDR3 contains 12 residues. J lost 5 bases, V lost 3 bases, and 0 bases had no gene match. The CDR3 here is CASSLTGYGYTF. The CDR3 region has the DNA TGTGCCAGCAGCTTGACAGGGTATGGCTACACCTTC.

The chain employs TRBV4-3 and TRBJ2-3, with 8 bases matching TRBD1. Germline values: CDR1 LGHNA, CDR2 YSLEER. CDR3 length equals 16 residues. The V gene end was trimmed by 3 bases and the J gene end by 1 base; junction bases not matched to a gene: 6. In DNA form, the CDR3 reads TGCGCCAGCAGCCACCCAGGACAGGGACGCACAGATACGCAGTATTTT. It encodes CASSHPGQGRTDTQYF.

The rearrangement uses TRBV3-1 (or the pseudogene TRBV3-2) and TRBJ2-5; D is undetermined. Germline assignment: CDR1 LGHDT and CDR2 YNNKEL (reference sequence). This CDR3 contains 14 residues. V lost 0 bases and J lost 6, with 11 bases in between. CDR3 DNA sequence: TGTGCCAGCAGCCAAGAGGCAGGATGGAAGACCCAGTACTTC. Protein sequence: CASSQEAGWKTQYF.

CDR3: CASSPQLSGAQNTIYF. The CDR3 DNA is TGTGCCAGCTCACCACAGCTGTCAGGGGCCCAAAACACCATATATTTT. The J gene is TRBJ1-3, the V gene TRBV18, with D maybe TRBD1 (6 bases). Germline values: CDR1 KGHSH, CDR2 LQKENI. The CDR3 runs to 16 residues. V dropped 1 base and J dropped 6 bases, with 16 bases sitting between them.

This clone was seen a single time. The chain employs TRBV27 and TRBJ1-1; D uncertain. With 3 bases removed from V and 4 bases from J, the gap between germline ends came to 9 bases. This CDR3 is 13 amino acids long. Germline CDR1 is MNHEY and CDR2 is SMNVEV (reference sequence). The CDR3 DNA is TGTGCCAGCAGTTTCTCGTCCCCCACTGAAGCTTTCTTT. Residues: CASSFSSPTEAFF.

In DNA, the CDR3 is TGTGCCAGCAGTTCCGGGACAGGGAACACTGAAGCTTTCTTT. This sequence encodes CASSSGTGNTEAFF. The rearrangement links TRBV28 to TRBJ1-1, with 8 bases fitting TRBD1. J gave up 1 base and V 4 bases, and 2 bases lay outside the gene matches. The CDR3 runs to 14 residues. Germline V gives CDR1 MDHEN, CDR2 SYDVKM. Full variable domain (missing parts from reference TRBV28 and TRBJ1-1): DVKVTQSSRYLVKRTGEKVFLECVQDMDHENMFWYRQDPGLGLRLIYFSYDVKMKEKGDIPEGYSVSREKKERFSLILESASTNQTSMYLCASSSGTGNTEAFFGQGTRLTVV.

The chain couples TRBV15 to TRBJ1-2; D may be TRBD1 (5 bases). V was shortened by 3 bases and J by 3 bases, with 11 bases between the two germline ends. This CDR3 comprises 14 residues. Germline CDR1 reads LNHNV; CDR2 reads YYDKDF (reference sequence). DNA of the CDR3: TGTGCCACCAGCAGCGACTGGGGGGACTATGGCTACACCTTC. Protein: CATSSDWGDYGYTF.

This clone showed up just a few times. The chain joins TRBV7-2 to TRBJ1-1, with D tentatively TRBD1 (5 bases). The CDR3 is made up of 15 amino acids. V lost 2 bases and J 1 base, leaving 11 bases between the germline ends. Per germline, CDR1 SGHTA and CDR2 FQGNSA. The DNA for the CDR3 is TGTGCCAGCAGCTTAAGTTTCAGGGCGAACACTGAAGCTTTCTTT. This translates into CASSLSFRANTEAFF.

The rearrangement joins TRBV6-5 to TRBJ2-1; 9 nucleotides agree with TRBD2. Trimming removed 6 bases from V and 5 bases from J; junction bases left unmatched: 8. CDR3 length: 15 amino acids. Germline CDR1 and CDR2: MNHEY and SVGAGI. CDR3 in amino acids: CASSPASGKHNEQFF. CDR3 sequence (DNA): TGTGCCAGCAGCCCCGCTAGCGGGAAACACAATGAGCAGTTCTTC.

The rearrangement uses TRBV18 and TRBJ1-5, with D possibly matching TRBD1 (5 bases). The CDR3 covers 18 residues. The germline V and J ends were trimmed by 2 bases and 4 bases, with 21 bases remaining between them. Per germline, CDR1 KGHSH and CDR2 LQKENI. The CDR3 nucleotides read TGTGCCAGCTCACCAAAGGATTCCGGACACCTAAGGAATCAGCCCCAGCATTTT. It translates to CASSPKDSGHLRNQPQHF.

V gene TRBV7-8 combines with J gene TRBJ2-3, with TRBD2 matching over 9 bases. V lost 5 bases and J lost 5; bases outside the gene matches: 8. Germline CDR1 and CDR2: SGHVS and FQNEAQ. The CDR3 length is 15 residues. The CDR3 nucleotides read TGTGCCAGCAGCCCCTTAGCGGGAGATGGAGATACGCAGTATTTT. It translates to CASSPLAGDGDTQYF.

The chain joins TRBV19 to TRBJ2-4; D perhaps matches TRBD2 (5 bases). The CDR3 runs 13 residues. In germline, CDR1 is LNHDA, CDR2 SQIVND (reference sequence). V was trimmed by 3 bases and J by 6 bases, leaving 9 bases between them. This CDR3 is CASSIAGINIQYF. The CDR3 DNA follows: TGTGCCAGTAGTATTGCCGGGATAAACATTCAGTACTTC.

V is TRBV7-8 and J is TRBJ2-5, with a possible D match to TRBD2 (6 bases). Germline V lookup: CDR1 SGHVS, CDR2 FQNEAQ. The germline V and J ends were trimmed by 4 bases and 1 base, with 16 bases remaining between them. The CDR3 consists of 16 residues. The CDR3 nucleotides are TGTGCCAGCAGCTCGGGGGACTCCCCAACCCAAGAGACCCAGTACTTC. As protein: CASSSGDSPTQETQYF.

This rearrangement joins TRBV11-2 to TRBJ2-7; maybe TRBD1 (6 bases). V was trimmed by 2 bases and J by 1 base, leaving 9 bases between them. The germline V gene encodes CDR1 SGHAT and CDR2 FQNNGV. The length of the CDR3 is 14 residues. The CDR3 DNA sequence: TGTGCCAGCAGCTTATTAGGGACATCCTACGAGCAGTACTTC. This gives the protein CASSLLGTSYEQYF. The full variable domain, with the rest looked up from reference TRBV11-2 and TRBJ2-7, is EAGVAQSPRYKIIEKRQSVAFWCNPISGHATLYWYQQILGQGPKLLIQFQNNGVVDDSQLPKDRFSAERLKGVDSTLKIQPAKLEDSAVYLCASSLLGTSYEQYFGPGTRLTVT.

The chain links TRBV25-1 to TRBJ2-7; possibly TRBD2 for D (6 bases). V was trimmed by 6 bases and J by 2 bases, leaving 14 bases between them. This CDR3 is built from 14 residues. Germline CDR1 and CDR2: MGHDK and SYGVNS. The DNA of the CDR3 is TGTGCCAGCAGCGAGGAGGGAGAGACCTACGAGCAGTACTTC. Translated, it gives CASSEEGETYEQYF.

The V and J genes are TRBV19 and TRBJ1-4; 8 bases map to TRBD1. J lost 6 bases, V lost 6 bases, and 3 bases had no gene match. The germline V gene encodes CDR1 LNHDA and CDR2 SQIVND (reference sequence). The CDR3 sequence is 13 residues long. The CDR3 DNA is TGTGCCAGTAGCCCAGGGGGCTATGAAAAACTGTTTTTT. Translation: CASSPGGYEKLFF.

This rearrangement joins TRBV28 to TRBJ2-7; D uncertain. Germline values: CDR1 MDHEN, CDR2 SYDVKM. The germline V and J ends were trimmed by 6 bases and 0 bases, with 15 bases remaining between them. CDR3 length: 15 amino acids. CDR3 sequence: CASSLPALISYEQYF. The CDR3, as DNA: TGTGCCAGCAGCCTTCCCGCGTTGATCTCCTACGAGCAGTACTTC.